These T cell receptor beta chains were read from a single sample in a study of T-cell reconstitution after alpha-beta-depleted transplantation in children. TCRdb re-derived calls from the PCR reads in MiXCR, one entry per CDR3 protein. The sample yields some 200,000 distinct CDR3 sequences, roughly 10% seen once. The sequencing here drew on PBMCs from the stem cell graft donor, taken from the stem cell graft. Receptors were obtained from a human donor who donated a stem cell graft to a child with acute lymphoblastic leukemia. Each CDR3 is given with its conserved first and last residue. A D gene is named only where the DNA matches it firmly. The listing skips clone size in some rows; elsewhere it reads once, few, many or a size class.

TRBV6-5	TRBJ1-1	.	.	TGTGCCAGCAGTTACTCGGGGGCAGGGGCCTTAAGCGCTGAAGCTTTCTTT	CASSYSGAGALSAEAFF
TRBV11-2	TRBJ2-1	.	.	TGTGCCAGCAGCTTCAGAGGAAACAATGAGCAGTTCTTC	CASSFRGNNEQFF
TRBV5-1	TRBJ2-2	.	many	TGCGCCAGCAGCTTGGCGCAGGGCAGCACCGGGGAGCTGTTTTTT	CASSLAQGSTGELFF
TRBV5-1	TRBJ1-4	.	.	TGCGCCAACACCTCAGGGCGGACTAATGAAAAACTGTTTTTT	CANTSGRTNEKLFF
TRBV5-1	TRBJ1-5	.	many	TGCGCCAGCAGGTCCGAGAGCAATCAGCCCCAGCATTTT	CASRSESNQPQHF
TRBV6-2/TRBV6-3	TRBJ2-3	TRBD2	.	TGTGCCAGCAGTTACTCCGTAGCGGGGGTAACAGATACGCAGTATTTT	CASSYSVAGVTDTQYF
TRBV25-1	TRBJ2-7	TRBD2	many	TGTGCCAGCAGTGGAATCCGTCCACTCGCGGGAGATGGCGGCGAGCAGTACTTC	CASSGIRPLAGDGGEQYF
TRBV6-5	TRBJ1-2	TRBD1	.	TGTGCCAGCAGTTACTCGACAGGGCCCAACTATGGCTACACCTTC	CASSYSTGPNYGYTF
TRBV12-3/TRBV12-4	TRBJ2-5	TRBD2	many	TGTGCCAGCAGTTCCGGGACTAGCGGGGGGGGTCAAGAGACCCAGTACTTC	CASSSGTSGGGQETQYF
TRBV5-5	TRBJ2-7	TRBD1	many	TGTGCCAGCAGCTTACTATCGGGACAGACCTACGAGCAGTACTTC	CASSLLSGQTYEQYF
TRBV5-4	TRBJ1-2	.	many	TGTGCCAGCAGCTCGCAGGGACGCGAGGCTAACTATGGCTACACCTTC	CASSSQGREANYGYTF
TRBV7-2	TRBJ2-5	.	many	TGTGCCAGCAGCTTACGGAGTGGGGAGACCCAGTACTTC	CASSLRSGETQYF
TRBV5-1	TRBJ1-1	TRBD1	many	TGCGCCAGCGGGCCCCGGGACAGAGTGAACACTGAAGCTTTCTTT	CASGPRDRVNTEAFF
TRBV11-2	TRBJ2-7	.	.	TGTGCCAGCAGCTTAGACCAGGCTCAGTGCTTC	CASSLDQAQCF
TRBV20-1	TRBJ2-2	TRBD2	few	TGCAGTGCTACCCGCGGGAGGTGGCCCGGGGAGCTGTTTTTT	CSATRGRWPGELFF
TRBV29-1	TRBJ2-2	.	.	TGCAGCGTCCGAAGAGAGGTCGGGGAGCTGTTTTTT	CSVRREVGELFF
TRBV7-9	TRBJ1-5	.	.	TGTGCCAGCAGCCTTCATAGCAATCAGCCCCAGCATTTT	CASSLHSNQPQHF
TRBV6-4	TRBJ1-5	.	.	TGTGCCAGCAGCCTAAACCGAATGGGAAATCAGCCCCAGCATTTT	CASSLNRMGNQPQHF
TRBV7-8	TRBJ2-5	TRBD2	few	TGTGCCAGCAGCTCACAAATTATTAATAGCGGGAGGCAAGAGACCCAGTACTTC	CASSSQIINSGRQETQYF
TRBV2	TRBJ1-5	.	.	TGTGCCAGCAGTGGGACATCAAATAGCAATCAGCCCCAGCATTTT	CASSGTSNSNQPQHF
TRBV6-5	TRBJ2-3	.	many	TGTGCCAGCAGTTACCAAGGGGTGGGAGGCACAGATACGCAGTATTTT	CASSYQGVGGTDTQYF
TRBV29-1	TRBJ1-1	.	few	TGCAGCGTTGAGCCGCGACAGGAGGACACTGAAGCTTTCTTT	CSVEPRQEDTEAFF
TRBV6-5	TRBJ2-2	.	few	TGTGCCAGCAGTTCGACTATGACCATAAGGACCGGGGAGCTGTTTTTT	CASSSTMTIRTGELFF
TRBV7-1	TRBJ1-3	.	few	TGTGCCAGCAGCTCCGGGGGGACTGCTCTGGGGGCAGGGATTGTCGCTGGAAACACCATATATTTT	CASSSGGTALGAGIVAGNTIYF
TRBV19	TRBJ2-7	.	many	TGTGCCAGTAGTTCGACCGGGAACTCCTACGAGCAGTACTTC	CASSSTGNSYEQYF
TRBV6-2/TRBV6-3	TRBJ1-5	TRBD1	few	TGTGCCAGCACCGCACTAAGGGGGCTGCCCCAGCATTTT	CASTALRGLPQHF
TRBV10-3	TRBJ1-6	.	few	TGTGCCATCAGTGAGGGGGGGGGGAATATTTCACCCCTCCACTTT	CAISEGGGNISPLHF
TRBV9	TRBJ2-1	.	many	TGTGCCAGCAGCTCTTATTACAATGAGCAGTTCTTC	CASSSYYNEQFF
TRBV5-1	TRBJ2-2	.	many	TGCGCCAGCAGCTTTGGTCCGGGGGTCACCGGGGAGCTGTTTTTT	CASSFGPGVTGELFF
TRBV2	TRBJ2-5	.	many	TGTGCCAGCAAACTCTTGAGAGGGGCCAAAGAGACCCAGTACTTC	CASKLLRGAKETQYF
TRBV28	TRBJ2-5	TRBD2	.	TGTGCCAGCTCTATGGGACTAGCGGCCCACAACGATTTCCAAGAGACCCAGTACTTC	CASSMGLAAHNDFQETQYF
TRBV5-1	TRBJ2-3	.	.	TGCGCCAGCAGCTTAGGAGTCCAGGGGAACACAGATACGCAGTATTTT	CASSLGVQGNTDTQYF
TRBV7-8	TRBJ2-6	.	.	TGTGCCAGCAGCCCAATCATATCTGGGGCCAACGTCCTGACTTTC	CASSPIISGANVLTF
TRBV29-1	TRBJ2-5	.	few	TGCAGCGTTGAAGAGGCCACAGGGAGAGAGACCCAGTACTTC	CSVEEATGRETQYF
TRBV7-6	TRBJ2-6	.	.	TGTGCCAGCAGCCCCAACCGTGGCAGTCTTTCTGGGGCCAACGTCCTGACTTTC	CASSPNRGSLSGANVLTF
TRBV29-1	TRBJ2-5	TRBD1	.	TGCAGCGCGACAGGGGTCCAAGAGACCCAGTACTTC	CSATGVQETQYF
TRBV7-6	TRBJ2-7	TRBD2	.	TGTGCCAGCAGCTACTCGGCTAGCGGGGGAACCTACGAGCAGTACTTC	CASSYSASGGTYEQYF
TRBV7-6	TRBJ2-7	TRBD1	.	TGTGCCAGCAGCTTAGACACAGGGGGAACCTACGAGCAGTACTTC	CASSLDTGGTYEQYF
TRBV27	TRBJ2-7	.	few	TGTGCCAGCAGTCTCACGACGGGGGTCTACGAGCAGTACTTC	CASSLTTGVYEQYF
TRBV3-1	TRBJ1-2	.	few	TGTGCCAGCAGCCAAGGCGGGGTTGGCTACACCTTC	CASSQGGVGYTF
TRBV12-3/TRBV12-4	TRBJ1-3	TRBD1	many	TGTGCCAGCAGCGCCGGGACAGGGGAGGTAGACACCATATATTTT	CASSAGTGEVDTIYF
TRBV25-1	TRBJ2-4	.	many	TGTGCCAGCAGTGCCTCTAAGGCCAAAAACATTCAGTACTTC	CASSASKAKNIQYF
TRBV3-1	TRBJ2-6	TRBD1	few	TGTGCCAGCAGCCTAAGACAGGGGGAAGCTGGGGCCAACGTCCTGACTTTC	CASSLRQGEAGANVLTF